The sequence of this T cell receptor (beta chain) was determined in a study of T cells in Graves' hyperthyroidism and ophthalmopathy. Overall study findings and caveats: Ophthalmopathy, as predicted by the model, came a median about seven months after the prediction.

Trimming at V came to 6 bases and at J to 6 bases, leaving 8 bases not matched to a gene. This CDR3 spans 15 amino acids. This clonotype was counted at least ten times. Its antigen is unknown. Pregnant or lactating patients were excluded, as were those with uncontrolled infection or other autoimmune disease. Researchers took RNA transcripts and amplified the TCR beta CDR3 regions from them. The HTBI primer set served for first-round RT-PCR of the TCR CDR3. TCRdb used MiXCR to reprocess the multiplex PCR reads, holding one entry per CDR3 protein. The profile covers a few hundred thousand distinct CDR3 sequences, with 20% to 25% appearing a single time and around 50% taken by the ten largest.

The chain joins TRBV12-3 or TRBV12-4 to TRBJ1-2; 12 positions agree with TRBD1. The specimen sequenced was blood. The TCR sequence derives from a woman aged 70-85 years with Graves' ophthalmopathy. CDR3 sequence (DNA): TGTGCCAGCAGCTATGGGACAGGGGGCGGGAATGGCTACACCTTC. Protein: CASSYGTGGGNGYTF.